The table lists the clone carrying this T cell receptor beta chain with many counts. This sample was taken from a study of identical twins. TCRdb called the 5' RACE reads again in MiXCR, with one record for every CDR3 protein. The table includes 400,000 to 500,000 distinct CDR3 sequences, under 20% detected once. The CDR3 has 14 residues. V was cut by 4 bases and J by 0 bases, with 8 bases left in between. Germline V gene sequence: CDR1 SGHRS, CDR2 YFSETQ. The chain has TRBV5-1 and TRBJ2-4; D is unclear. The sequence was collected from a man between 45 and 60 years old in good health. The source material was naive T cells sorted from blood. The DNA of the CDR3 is TGCGCCAGCAGCCCGGATCTAGCCAAAAACATTCAGTACTTC. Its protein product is CASSPDLAKNIQYF.